This T cell receptor beta chain was retrieved from a study of blood T cell repertoires in COVID-19. Study in general: The United States, Italy and Spain provided the acute and convalescent COVID-19 samples.

V was clipped by 5 bases and J by 6 bases, with 9 bases between them. The CDR3 is 11 amino acids. CDR1 and CDR2 (germline): DFQATT, SNEGSKA (reference sequence). In the authors' workflow: Reference gene primers were amplified, and this amplification served to estimate nucleated cell counts. Some clones are missing from TCRdb's copy, which holds only in-frame ones; the method was immunoSEQ multiplex PCR. V and J calls and clone size are those listed in that table; D and trimming were worked out from the DNA. The table has about 360,000 clones, more than 75% seen once. The clonotype was recovered from a human donor with acute or convalescent COVID-19. The donor label of this sample is uncertain. The V call is TRBV20-1, the J call TRBJ2-3; the D is unclear. Source material: peripheral blood. CDR3 sequence reads: CSAPLRDTQYF. The DNA for the CDR3 is TGCAGTGCTCCCCTCCGGGATACGCAGTATTTT.